Below, 5 T cell receptor beta chains from the same sample are listed, as sequenced in a study of early T cells in non-severe SARS-CoV-2 infection. MiXCR was run by TCRdb on the 5' RACE reads, yielding one entry per CDR3 protein. The top ten clones hold 2.5% of a sample with roughly 53,000 distinct CDR3 sequences, roughly 12% of them seen once. Specimen: whole blood, collected at baseline. These receptors came from an adult who was a healthcare worker with PCR-confirmed SARS-CoV-2 infection or an uninfected control (not recorded which).

The chain uses TRBV20-1 and TRBJ2-1; 7 bases align to TRBD2. Germline V gene lookup returns CDR1 DFQATT and CDR2 SNEGSKA (reference sequence). J gave up 5 bases and V 6 bases, and 10 bases lay outside the gene matches. CDR3 length: 14 residues. Here the CDR3 DNA reads TGCAGTGCCCCGGCGGCTAGCGGAAACAATGAGCAGTTCTTC. Protein sequence: CSAPAASGNNEQFF.

A few counts support this clonotype. The chain's CDR3 is CASSEDRGPQVELFF. CDR3 nucleotide sequence: TGTGCCAGCAGCGAGGACAGGGGCCCCCAGGTGGAACTGTTTTTT. This chain joins TRBV4-2 and TRBJ1-4; 9 nucleotides match TRBD1. This CDR3 has 15 residues. The V segment lost 5 bases and the J segment 12 bases; nucleotides outside the gene matches: 13. Germline assignment: CDR1 LGHNA and CDR2 YNFKEQ.

This clonotype was picked up many times. The gene calls are TRBV10-2 and TRBJ2-1; D ambiguous. CDR3 length equals 10 residues. V lost 6 bases to trimming and J lost 10 bases, with 7 bases between them. CDR1 WSHSY and CDR2 SAAADI come from the germline V gene. In DNA form, the CDR3 reads TGCGCCAGCAGCCATCGGGAGCAGTTCTTC. Amino acid sequence: CASSHREQFF.

This clonotype has a handful of counts. The chain couples TRBV20-1 to TRBJ2-1; 12 bases are a match to TRBD2. The V gene end was trimmed by 0 bases and the J gene end by 14 bases; junction bases not matched to a gene: 8. The CDR3 has 14 amino acids. Germline lookup yields CDR1 DFQATT and CDR2 SNEGSKA (reference sequence). CDR3 DNA sequence: TGCAGTGCTAGAGAGGCTAGCGGGAGGGCCGAGAAGTTCTTC. Encoded protein: CSAREASGRAEKFF.

This clonotype has only one observation. This chain connects TRBV27 to TRBJ2-4, with a possible D match to TRBD2 (8 bases). With 6 bases removed from V and 4 bases from J, the gap between germline ends came to 16 bases. The germline gives CDR1 MNHEY, CDR2 SMNVEV (reference sequence). This CDR3 is 15 amino acids long. CDR3 residues: CASSQRGTAKNIQYF. CDR3 in DNA: TGTGCCAGCAGCCAGCGGGGGACAGCGAAAAACATTCAGTACTTC.